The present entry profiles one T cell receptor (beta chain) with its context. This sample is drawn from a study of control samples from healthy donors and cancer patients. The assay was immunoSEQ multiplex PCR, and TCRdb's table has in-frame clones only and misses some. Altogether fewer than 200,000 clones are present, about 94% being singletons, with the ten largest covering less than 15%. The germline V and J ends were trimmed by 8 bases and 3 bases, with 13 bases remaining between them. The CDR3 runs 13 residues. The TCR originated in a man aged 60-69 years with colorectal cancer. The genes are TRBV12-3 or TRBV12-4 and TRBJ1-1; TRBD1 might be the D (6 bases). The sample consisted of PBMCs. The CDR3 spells CASRLRQDTEAFF. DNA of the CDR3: TGTGCCAGCCGTCTTCGACAGGACACTGAAGCTTTCTTT.